A selection of T cell receptor beta chains follows, all from one sample in a study of blood T cell repertoires in COVID-19. Clones were sequenced by immunoSEQ multiplex PCR, and TCRdb holds only the in-frame ones, with some missing. Of around 280,000 clones in the sample, 90% were seen once. The sample comprised PBMCs or T cells enriched from blood (not recorded which). Every receptor here comes from a woman aged 18-29 years with acute COVID-19. Each CDR3 is given with its conserved first and last residue. The D gene is left open where the match is weak. Clone size is given for some rows only: seen once, a few or many times, or a class if the clone is expanded.

D: TRBD1
V: TRBV19
size: -
J: TRBJ1-5
CDR3: CASSNDRGSNQPQHF
DNA: TGTGCCAGTAGTAACGACAGGGGAAGCAATCAGCCCCAGCATTTT

D: -
V: TRBV6-5
size: -
J: TRBJ1-3
CDR3: CASSYENFSGNTIYF
DNA: TGTGCCAGCAGTTATGAGAACTTCTCTGGAAACACCATATATTTT

D: TRBD1
V: TRBV19
size: -
J: TRBJ1-5
CDR3: CASFSHGQGNQPQHF
DNA: TGTGCCAGTTTTTCTCACGGACAGGGCAATCAGCCCCAGCATTTT

D: TRBD1
V: TRBV7-8
size: -
J: TRBJ2-7
CDR3: CASSLTGGASYEQYF
DNA: TGTGCCAGCAGCTTAACAGGGGGCGCATCCTACGAGCAGTACTTC

D: -
V: TRBV2
size: few
J: TRBJ2-7
CDR3: CASSDWGEQQYF
DNA: TGTGCCAGCAGTGATTGGGGGGAACAACAGTACTTC

D: -
V: TRBV7-2
size: many
J: TRBJ1-1
CDR3: CASSSGQNTEAFF
DNA: TGTGCCAGCAGCTCGGGACAGAACACTGAAGCTTTCTTT

D: -
V: TRBV28
size: -
J: TRBJ1-2
CDR3: CASSRPVWGYTF
DNA: TGTGCCAGCAGTCGTCCGGTCTGGGGCTACACCTTC

D: -
V: TRBV30
size: -
J: TRBJ1-1
CDR3: CAWIPTGNTEAFF
DNA: TGTGCCTGGATTCCGACAGGGAACACTGAAGCTTTCTTT

D: -
V: TRBV15
size: -
J: TRBJ2-1
CDR3: CATSNDGSSYNEQFF
DNA: TGTGCCACCAGCAATGATGGGAGCTCCTACAATGAGCAGTTCTTC

D: -
V: TRBV20-1
size: -
J: TRBJ2-7
CDR3: CSASNGDWSSYEQYF
DNA: TGCAGTGCTAGTAACGGGGACTGGAGCTCCTACGAGCAGTACTTC

D: TRBD2
V: TRBV10-1
size: -
J: TRBJ2-1
CDR3: CASSRLAGNEQFF
DNA: TGCGCCAGCTCCAGACTAGCGGGAAATGAGCAGTTCTTC

D: -
V: TRBV5-8
size: -
J: TRBJ2-6
CDR3: CASSLAFSGANVLTF
DNA: TGTGCCAGCAGCTTGGCCTTCTCTGGGGCCAACGTCCTGACTTTC

D: TRBD2
V: TRBV10-3
size: -
J: TRBJ2-7
CDR3: CAISLPSGSVEQYF
DNA: TGTGCCATCAGTCTTCCTAGCGGGAGTGTCGAGCAGTACTTC

D: -
V: TRBV10-3
size: -
J: TRBJ1-3
CDR3: CAISELGSAGHISGNTIYF
DNA: TGTGCCATCAGTGAGTTGGGTTCGGCAGGCCACATCTCTGGAAACACCATATATTTT

D: -
V: TRBV29-1
size: -
J: TRBJ2-7
CDR3: CSALAPWSEQYF
DNA: TGCAGCGCCTTGGCGCCCTGGAGTGAGCAGTACTTC

D: TRBD1
V: TRBV25-1
size: -
J: TRBJ1-6
CDR3: CASRRQGLNSPLHF
DNA: TGTGCCAGCAGGAGACAGGGCCTAAATTCACCCCTCCACTTT

D: -
V: TRBV5-1
size: -
J: TRBJ1-1
CDR3: CASSLVPNMNTEAFF
DNA: TGCGCCAGCAGCTTGGTACCCAACATGAACACTGAAGCTTTCTTT

D: TRBD2
V: TRBV11-3
size: -
J: TRBJ2-3
CDR3: CASSLLGGGPTDTQYF
DNA: TGTGCCAGCAGCTTACTCGGGGGAGGGCCCACAGATACGCAGTATTTT

D: TRBD1
V: TRBV6-2/TRBV6-3
size: -
J: TRBJ2-7
CDR3: CASSSTGLHYEQYF
DNA: TGTGCCAGCAGTTCGACAGGGCTCCACTACGAGCAGTACTTC